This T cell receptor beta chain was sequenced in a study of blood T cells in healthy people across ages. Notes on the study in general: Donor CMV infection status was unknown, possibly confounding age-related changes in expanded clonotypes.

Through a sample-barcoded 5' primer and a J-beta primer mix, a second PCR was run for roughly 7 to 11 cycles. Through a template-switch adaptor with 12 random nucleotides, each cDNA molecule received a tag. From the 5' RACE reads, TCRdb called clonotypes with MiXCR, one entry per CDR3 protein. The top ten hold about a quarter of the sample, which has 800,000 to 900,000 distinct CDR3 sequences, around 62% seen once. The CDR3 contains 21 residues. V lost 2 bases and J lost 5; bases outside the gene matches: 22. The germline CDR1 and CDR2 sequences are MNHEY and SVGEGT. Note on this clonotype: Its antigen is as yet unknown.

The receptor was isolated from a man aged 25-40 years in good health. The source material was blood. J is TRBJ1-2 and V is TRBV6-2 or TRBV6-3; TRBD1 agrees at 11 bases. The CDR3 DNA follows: TGTGCCAGCAGTTACACGGAAGGACAGGGGGCCGTCGGAGGAGTTCATTATGGCTACACCTTC. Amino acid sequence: CASSYTEGQGAVGGVHYGYTF.